This TCR beta chain stems from a study of PD-1 blockade in classical Hodgkin lymphoma. Study background: On a schedule of every 2 weeks, patients received nivolumab 3 mg/kg intravenously. Study conclusions and caveats: Patients who responded completely had about the same baseline diversity as newly diagnosed patients. By C4D1 there was a significant rise in CD4+ TCR diversity but not in CD8+ TCR diversity.

Assay used: immunoSEQ multiplex PCR; TCRdb lists only in-frame clones, some missing. The sample contains tens of thousands of clones, 85% to 90% of which appear only once. Relapses following autologous stem cell transplantation were seen in all patients, with brentuximab vedotin exposure varying. Regarding this clone: Its antigen is not identified.

CDR3 length equals 14 residues. Germline loops: CDR1 MNHNY, CDR2 SVGAGI (reference sequence). V was clipped by 6 bases and J by 5 bases, with 16 bases between them. This chain uses TRBV6-6 with TRBJ2-5; TRBD2 is a possible D gene (6 bases). This receptor was obtained from a human donor with classical Hodgkin lymphoma. The starting material was peripheral blood mononuclear cells (PBMCs), obtained at baseline. CDR3 sequence reads: CASSMTGDWETQYF. CDR3 in DNA: TGTGCCAGCAGCATGACGGGGGATTGGGAGACCCAGTACTTC.